Listed here are 15 T cell receptor beta chains from one sample, sequenced in a study of blood T cells in healthy people across ages. For the second PCR, which ran for 7 to 11 cycles, a sample-barcoded 5' primer and a J-beta primer mix were used. TCRdb recomputed calls from the 5' RACE reads with MiXCR, one row per CDR3 protein. There are over a million distinct CDR3 sequences in the sample; 35% to 45% occur only once, and 7% to 9.5% lies in the top ten. Sample: blood. These receptors all stem from a woman younger than 35 in good health.

The rearrangement joins TRBV4-2 to TRBJ2-1, with D perhaps given as TRBD1 or TRBD2 (5 bases each). The CDR3 extends over 14 amino acids. The germline CDR1 and CDR2 sequences are LGHNA and YNFKEQ. Trimming stripped 3 bases from V and 3 bases from J, with 9 bases between. Here the CDR3 DNA reads TGTGCCAGCAGCCACATGGGGGACTACAATGAGCAGTTCTTC. It is translated as CASSHMGDYNEQFF.

This clonotype was picked up a small number of times. The V call is TRBV20-1, the J call TRBJ1-2; TRBD1 might be the D (5 bases). In germline, CDR1 is DFQATT, CDR2 SNEGSKA (reference sequence). V lost 1 base and J lost 0, with 12 bases in between. The CDR3 extends over 15 amino acids. CDR3 DNA: TGCAGTGCTAGAGCCAACGGGGCCGCTAACTATGGCTACACCTTC. Translating it yields CSARANGAANYGYTF.

The chain has TRBV20-1 and TRBJ2-5; the match to TRBD2 covers 7 bases. The CDR3 is 16 residues long. Germline lookup yields CDR1 DFQATT and CDR2 SNEGSKA (reference sequence). V lost 3 bases to trimming and J lost 11 bases; unmatched junction nucleotides: 21. CDR3 protein: CSASSASGLQKGEQYF. CDR3 DNA: TGCAGTGCTAGTTCGGCTAGCGGCCTCCAGAAGGGAGAGCAGTACTTC.

The V call is TRBV20-1, the J call TRBJ2-5; TRBD2 matches 10 bases. With 6 bases clipped from V and 5 bases from J, the junction kept 0 bases outside the gene matches. From germline, CDR1 is DFQATT and CDR2 SNEGSKA (reference sequence). The CDR3 contains 11 residues. CDR3 sequence reads: CSAAGGETQYF. CDR3 DNA sequence: TGCAGTGCAGCGGGAGGGGAGACCCAGTACTTC.

This clonotype was observed many times. The rearrangement links TRBV6-1 to TRBJ2-7, with TRBD2 matching 7 bases. CDR1 and CDR2 from the germline V gene are MNHNS and SASEGT. V shed 11 bases and J 2 bases; nucleotides not matched to a gene: 9. The CDR3 is made up of 13 amino acids. The CDR3 DNA follows: TGTGCCGCAGCCGGCGGGAGCCCCTACGAGCAGTACTTC. Protein: CAAAGGSPYEQYF.

This chain uses TRBV30 with TRBJ2-3, with D possibly being TRBD2 (5 bases). The length of the CDR3 is 14 residues. Trimming removed 4 bases at V and 2 bases at J, with 13 bases between. Germline V CDR1 and CDR2: GTSNPN, SVGIG (reference sequence). In DNA, the CDR3 is TGTGCCTGGAACCAAGCGGACCACACAGATACGCAGTATTTT. Protein: CAWNQADHTDTQYF.

The chain uses TRBV5-1 and TRBJ2-1, with D perhaps matching TRBD2 (6 bases). Germline loops: CDR1 SGHRS, CDR2 YFSETQ. Trimming removed 2 bases at V and 2 bases at J, with 17 bases between. The CDR3 consists of 17 residues. CDR3 sequence (DNA): TGCGCCAGCAGCTTCGGAGATGACTGGGGGGCCTACAATGAGCAGTTCTTC. Translation gives CASSFGDDWGAYNEQFF.

The rearrangement links TRBV20-1 to TRBJ2-1; 11 positions match TRBD2. The CDR3 runs to 15 residues. The germline V gene has CDR1 DFQATT and CDR2 SNEGSKA (reference sequence). The junction had 11 bases not matched to a gene; V was cut back by 6 bases and J by 7 bases. CDR3 amino acids: CSAPQTSGKDNEQFF. The CDR3 DNA sequence: TGCAGTGCCCCACAGACTAGCGGGAAGGATAATGAGCAGTTCTTC.

There are a few counts of this clonotype. V is TRBV11-1 and J is TRBJ2-5; a weak D match, TRBD2 (5 bases). The CDR3 totals 11 residues. Looked up from germline, CDR1 is SGHAT and CDR2 is FQDESV (reference sequence). The V gene lost 5 bases and the J gene lost 11 bases, with 12 bases spanning the gap. This CDR3 is CASSDYTLQYF. The CDR3 coding sequence is TGTGCCAGCAGCGACTACACGCTGCAGTACTTC.

The chain recombines TRBV7-8 with TRBJ2-3; D not resolved. V was trimmed by 3 bases and J by 0 bases, leaving 10 bases between them. Germline lookup yields CDR1 SGHVS and CDR2 FQNEAQ. The CDR3 runs to 15 residues. CDR3 nucleotide sequence: TGTGCCAGCAGCTTGATTAACCCTAGCACAGATACGCAGTATTTT. It codes for CASSLINPSTDTQYF. Filled out from reference TRBV7-8 and TRBJ2-3, the complete variable domain reads GAGVSQSPRYKVAKRGQDVALRCDPISGHVSLFWYQQALGQGPEFLTYFQNEAQLDKSGLPSDRFFAERPEGSVSTLKIQRTQQEDSAVYLCASSLINPSTDTQYFGPGTRLTVL.

The chain is built from TRBV29-1 and TRBJ1-2; D not certain. CDR3 length: 13 residues. Germline CDR1 reads SQVTM; CDR2 reads ANQGSEA. Trimming stripped 1 base from V and 9 bases from J, with 15 bases between. The CDR3 region has the DNA TGCAGCGTTGAAGGAGGAGGCATCCAGCGCTACACCTTC. This codes for CSVEGGGIQRYTF.

This clonotype was picked up a small number of times. V gene TRBV20-1 combines with J gene TRBJ2-7; the D gene could be TRBD1 or TRBD2 (7 bases each). This CDR3 has 14 residues. V lost 8 bases, J lost 0 bases, and 17 bases lay in between. Germline values: CDR1 DFQATT, CDR2 SNEGSKA (reference sequence). The chain's CDR3 is CSTTQGGNSYEQYF. For the CDR3, the DNA is TGCAGTACTACCCAGGGGGGGAACTCCTACGAGCAGTACTTC.

The chain has TRBV7-9 and TRBJ1-2; D gene uncertain. CDR1 and CDR2 (germline): SEHNR, FQNEAQ (reference sequence). V was pared by 5 bases and J by 3 bases, with 10 bases between. The CDR3 length is 13 residues. The CDR3 sequence: CASSRGRDYGYTF. The CDR3 DNA sequence: TGTGCCAGCAGCAGAGGAAGGGACTATGGCTACACCTTC.

In its sample, this clonotype was seen a few times. The rearrangement uses TRBV12-3 or TRBV12-4 and TRBJ1-6; D remains unclear. Trimming stripped 0 bases from V and 4 bases from J, with 7 bases between. The CDR3 covers 15 residues. This CDR3 reads CASSLALPYNSPLHF. The CDR3 DNA reads TGTGCCAGCAGTTTAGCCCTCCCGTATAATTCACCCCTCCACTTT.

The chain employs TRBV20-1 and TRBJ2-3; 9 nucleotides align to TRBD2. CDR1 is DFQATT, CDR2 SNEGSKA, per germline (reference sequence). The ends lost 3 bases at V and 1 base at J; junction bases unmatched: 5. The CDR3 has 15 residues. This CDR3 is CSARRLAARTDTQYF. The CDR3 coding sequence is TGCAGTGCTAGGAGACTAGCGGCTCGCACAGATACGCAGTATTTT.